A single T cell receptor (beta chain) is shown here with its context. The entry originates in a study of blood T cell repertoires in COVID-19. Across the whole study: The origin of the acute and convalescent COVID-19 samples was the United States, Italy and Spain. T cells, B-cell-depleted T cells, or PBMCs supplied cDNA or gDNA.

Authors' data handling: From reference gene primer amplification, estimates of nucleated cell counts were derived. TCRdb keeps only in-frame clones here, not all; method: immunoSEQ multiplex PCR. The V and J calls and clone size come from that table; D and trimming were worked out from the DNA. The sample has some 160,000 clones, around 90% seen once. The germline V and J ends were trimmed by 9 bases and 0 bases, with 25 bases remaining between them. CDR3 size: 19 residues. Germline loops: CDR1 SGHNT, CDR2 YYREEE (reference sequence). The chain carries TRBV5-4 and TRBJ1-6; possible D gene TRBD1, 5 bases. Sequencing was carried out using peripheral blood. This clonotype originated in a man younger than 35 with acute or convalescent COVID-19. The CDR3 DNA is TGTGCCACCAAGGTGGGACTGGACGTTTCGGGCTCCTATAATTCACCCCTCCACTTT. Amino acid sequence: CATKVGLDVSGSYNSPLHF.